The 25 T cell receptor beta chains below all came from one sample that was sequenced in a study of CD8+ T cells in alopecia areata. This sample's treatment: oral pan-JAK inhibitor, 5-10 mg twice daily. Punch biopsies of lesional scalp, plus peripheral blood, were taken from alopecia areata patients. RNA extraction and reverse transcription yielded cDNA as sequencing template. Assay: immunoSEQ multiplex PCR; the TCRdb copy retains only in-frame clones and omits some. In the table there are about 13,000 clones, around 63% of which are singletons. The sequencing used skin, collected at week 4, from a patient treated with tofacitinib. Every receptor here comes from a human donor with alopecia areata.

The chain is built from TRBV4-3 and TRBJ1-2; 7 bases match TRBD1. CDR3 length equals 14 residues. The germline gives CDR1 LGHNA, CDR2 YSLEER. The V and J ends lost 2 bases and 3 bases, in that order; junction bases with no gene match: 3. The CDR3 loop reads CASSQQGVDYGYTF. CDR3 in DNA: TGCGCCAGCAGCCAACAGGGGGTTGACTATGGCTACACCTTC.

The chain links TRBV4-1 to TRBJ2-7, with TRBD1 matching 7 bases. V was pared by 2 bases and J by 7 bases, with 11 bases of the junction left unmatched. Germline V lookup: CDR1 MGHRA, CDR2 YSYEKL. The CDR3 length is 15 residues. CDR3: CASSQFRQGVWEQYF. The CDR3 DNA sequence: TGCGCCAGCAGCCAATTCAGGCAGGGGGTTTGGGAGCAGTACTTC.

DNA of the CDR3: TGTGCCAGCAGTGAGGGGCCGACAGGAGGCACAGATACGCAGTATTTT. It codes for CASSEGPTGGTDTQYF. The chain carries TRBV6-4 and TRBJ2-3; possibly TRBD1 for D (6 bases). V was clipped by 3 bases and J by 1 base, with 14 bases between them. This CDR3 is 16 amino acids long. Germline CDR1 is MRHNA and CDR2 is SNTAGT.

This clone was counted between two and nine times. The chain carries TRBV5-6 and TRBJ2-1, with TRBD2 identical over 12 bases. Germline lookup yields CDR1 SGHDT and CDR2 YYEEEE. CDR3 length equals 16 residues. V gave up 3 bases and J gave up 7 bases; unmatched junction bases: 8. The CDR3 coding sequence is TGTGCCAGCAGCTCTAGCGGGGGGGCCTTGATGAATGAGCAGTTCTTC. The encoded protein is CASSSSGGALMNEQFF.

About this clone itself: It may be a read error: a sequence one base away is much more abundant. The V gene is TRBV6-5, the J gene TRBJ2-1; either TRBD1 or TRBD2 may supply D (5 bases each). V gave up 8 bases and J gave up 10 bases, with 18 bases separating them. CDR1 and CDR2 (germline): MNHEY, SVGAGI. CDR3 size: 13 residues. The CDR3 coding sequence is TGTGCCAGCGGTCTTCACGGGGCGCGAGAGCAGTTCTTC. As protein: CASGLHGAREQFF.

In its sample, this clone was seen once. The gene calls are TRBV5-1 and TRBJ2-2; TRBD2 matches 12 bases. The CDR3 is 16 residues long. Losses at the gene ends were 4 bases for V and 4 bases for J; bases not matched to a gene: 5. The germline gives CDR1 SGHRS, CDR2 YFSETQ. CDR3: CASSPLAGGPTGELFF. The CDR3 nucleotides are TGCGCCAGCAGCCCTCTAGCGGGGGGGCCCACCGGGGAGCTGTTTTTT.

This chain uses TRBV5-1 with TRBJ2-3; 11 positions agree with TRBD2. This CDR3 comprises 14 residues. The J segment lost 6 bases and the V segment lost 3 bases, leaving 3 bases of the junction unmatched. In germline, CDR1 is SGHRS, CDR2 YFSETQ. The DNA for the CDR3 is TGCGCCAGCAGCTATAGCGGGGGGGCCGATACGCAGTATTTT. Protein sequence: CASSYSGGADTQYF.

CDR3: CAWSEGGYTF. CDR3 DNA: TGTGCCTGGAGTGAGGGTGGCTACACCTTC. This sequence joins TRBV30 and TRBJ1-2; D ambiguous. Germline CDR1 and CDR2: GTSNPN and SVGIG (reference sequence). This CDR3 comprises 10 residues. The V and J ends lost 1 base and 7 bases respectively, with 4 bases between them.

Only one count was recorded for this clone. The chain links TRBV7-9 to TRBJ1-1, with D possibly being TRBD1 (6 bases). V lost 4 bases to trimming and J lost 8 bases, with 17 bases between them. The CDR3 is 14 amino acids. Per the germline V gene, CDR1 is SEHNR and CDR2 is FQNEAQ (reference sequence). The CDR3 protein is CASSWGGLAAEAFF. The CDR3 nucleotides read TGTGCCAGCAGCTGGGGGGGCCTCGCGGCGGAAGCTTTCTTT. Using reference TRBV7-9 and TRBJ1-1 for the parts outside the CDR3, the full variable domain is DTGVSQNPRHKITKRGQNVTFRCDPISEHNRLYWYRQTLGQGPEFLTYFQNEAQLEKSRLLSDRFSAERPKGSFSTLEIQRTEQGDSAMYLCASSWGGLAAEAFFGQGTRLTVV.

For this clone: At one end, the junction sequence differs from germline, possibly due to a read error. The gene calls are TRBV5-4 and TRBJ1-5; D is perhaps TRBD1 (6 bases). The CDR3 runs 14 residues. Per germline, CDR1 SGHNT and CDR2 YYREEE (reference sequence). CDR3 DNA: TGCGCCAGCAGCCAAAGTCAGGGGAATCAGCCCCAGCATTTT. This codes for CASSQSQGNQPQHF.

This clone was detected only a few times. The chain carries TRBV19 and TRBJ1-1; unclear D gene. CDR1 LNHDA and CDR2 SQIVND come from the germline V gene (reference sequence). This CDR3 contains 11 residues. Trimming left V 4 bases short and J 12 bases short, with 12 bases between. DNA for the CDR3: TGTGCCAGTAGTACCCGCCTGAGAACTTTCTTT. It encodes CASSTRLRTFF. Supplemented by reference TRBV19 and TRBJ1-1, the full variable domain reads DGGITQSPKYLFRKEGQNVTLSCEQNLNHDAMYWYRQDPGQGLRLIYYSQIVNDFQKGDIAEGYSVSREKKESFPLTVTSAQKNPTAFYLCASSTRLRTFFGQGTRLTVV.

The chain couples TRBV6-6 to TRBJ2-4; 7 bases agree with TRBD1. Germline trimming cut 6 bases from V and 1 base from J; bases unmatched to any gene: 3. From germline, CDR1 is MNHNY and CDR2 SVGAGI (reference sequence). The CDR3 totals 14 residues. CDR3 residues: CASRPQGAKNIQYF. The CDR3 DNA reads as TGTGCCAGCAGACCACAGGGGGCCAAAAACATTCAGTACTTC.

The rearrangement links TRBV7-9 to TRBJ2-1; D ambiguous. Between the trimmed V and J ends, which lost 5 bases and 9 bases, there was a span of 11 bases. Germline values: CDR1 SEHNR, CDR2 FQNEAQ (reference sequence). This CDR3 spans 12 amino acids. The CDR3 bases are TGTGCCAGCAGCCCCGGTCCATTTGAGCAGTTCTTC. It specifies CASSPGPFEQFF.

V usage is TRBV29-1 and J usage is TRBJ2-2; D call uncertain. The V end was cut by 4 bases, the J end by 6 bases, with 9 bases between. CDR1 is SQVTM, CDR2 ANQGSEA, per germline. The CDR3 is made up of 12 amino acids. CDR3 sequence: CSVGVPAGELFF. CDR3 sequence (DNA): TGCAGCGTTGGGGTTCCAGCCGGGGAGCTGTTTTTT.

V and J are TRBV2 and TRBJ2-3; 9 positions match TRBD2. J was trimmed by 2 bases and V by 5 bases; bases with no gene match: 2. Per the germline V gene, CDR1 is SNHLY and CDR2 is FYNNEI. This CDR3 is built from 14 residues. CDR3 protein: CASSIAGVTDTQYF. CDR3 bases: TGTGCCAGCAGTATAGCGGGGGTCACAGATACGCAGTATTTT.

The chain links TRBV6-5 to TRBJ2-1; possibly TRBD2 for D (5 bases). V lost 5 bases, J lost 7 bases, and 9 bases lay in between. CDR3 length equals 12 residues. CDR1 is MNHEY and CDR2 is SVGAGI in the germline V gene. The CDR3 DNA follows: TGTGCCAGCAGTCCCGGGGTAAATGAGCAGTTCTTC. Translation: CASSPGVNEQFF.

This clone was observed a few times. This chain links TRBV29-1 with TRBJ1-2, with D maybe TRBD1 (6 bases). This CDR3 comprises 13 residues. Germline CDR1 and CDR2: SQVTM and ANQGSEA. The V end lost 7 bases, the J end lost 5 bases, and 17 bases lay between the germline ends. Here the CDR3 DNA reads TGCAGCGCCTCGAGCCAGGGGAGGTATGGCTACACCTTC. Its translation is CSASSQGRYGYTF.

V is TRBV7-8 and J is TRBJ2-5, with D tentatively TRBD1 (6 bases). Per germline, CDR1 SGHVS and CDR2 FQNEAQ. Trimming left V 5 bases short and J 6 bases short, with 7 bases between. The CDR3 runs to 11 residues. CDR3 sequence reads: CASSGQKTQYF. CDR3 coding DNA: TGTGCCAGCAGCGGACAGAAGACCCAGTACTTC. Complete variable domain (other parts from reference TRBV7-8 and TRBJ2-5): GAGVSQSPRYKVAKRGQDVALRCDPISGHVSLFWYQQALGQGPEFLTYFQNEAQLDKSGLPSDRFFAERPEGSVSTLKIQRTQQEDSAVYLCASSGQKTQYFGPGTRLLVL.

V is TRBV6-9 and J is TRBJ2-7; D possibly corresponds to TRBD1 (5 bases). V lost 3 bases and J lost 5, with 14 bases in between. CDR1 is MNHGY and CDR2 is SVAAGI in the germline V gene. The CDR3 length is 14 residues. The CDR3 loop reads CASSYSDTRHEQYF. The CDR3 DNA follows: TGTGCCAGCAGTTACTCGGACACCCGCCACGAGCAGTACTTC.

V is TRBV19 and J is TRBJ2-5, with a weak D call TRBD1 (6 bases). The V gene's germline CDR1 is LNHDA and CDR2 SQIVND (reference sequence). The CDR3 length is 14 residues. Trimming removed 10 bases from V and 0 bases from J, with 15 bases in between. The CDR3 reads CATETGLHQETQYF. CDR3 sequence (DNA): TGTGCCACCGAGACAGGCCTACACCAAGAGACCCAGTACTTC.

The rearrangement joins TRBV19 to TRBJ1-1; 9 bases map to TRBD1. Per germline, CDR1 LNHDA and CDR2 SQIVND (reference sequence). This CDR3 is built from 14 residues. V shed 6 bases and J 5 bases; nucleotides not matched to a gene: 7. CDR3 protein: CASREDRGSTEAFF. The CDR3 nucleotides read TGTGCCAGTAGGGAAGACAGGGGGTCGACTGAAGCTTTCTTT.

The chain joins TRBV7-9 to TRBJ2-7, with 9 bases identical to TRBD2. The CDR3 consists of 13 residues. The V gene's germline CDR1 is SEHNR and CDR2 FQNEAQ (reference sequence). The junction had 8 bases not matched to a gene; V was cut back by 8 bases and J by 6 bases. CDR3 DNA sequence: TGTGCCAGCTCCCCTAGCGGGGTCTCCGAGCAGTACTTC. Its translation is CASSPSGVSEQYF.

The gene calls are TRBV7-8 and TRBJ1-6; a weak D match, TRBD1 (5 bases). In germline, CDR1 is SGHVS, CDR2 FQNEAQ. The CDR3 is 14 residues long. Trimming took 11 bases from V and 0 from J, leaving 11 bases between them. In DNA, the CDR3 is TGTGCCGGGGGGGGGAGCTCCTATAATTCACCCCTCCACTTT. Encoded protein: CAGGGSSYNSPLHF.

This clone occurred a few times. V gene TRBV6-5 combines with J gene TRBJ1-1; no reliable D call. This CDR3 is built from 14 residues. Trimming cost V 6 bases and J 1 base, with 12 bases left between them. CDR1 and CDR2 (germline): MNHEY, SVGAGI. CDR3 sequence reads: CASSTPHSNTEAFF. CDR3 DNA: TGTGCCAGCAGCACCCCCCACTCGAACACTGAAGCTTTCTTT.

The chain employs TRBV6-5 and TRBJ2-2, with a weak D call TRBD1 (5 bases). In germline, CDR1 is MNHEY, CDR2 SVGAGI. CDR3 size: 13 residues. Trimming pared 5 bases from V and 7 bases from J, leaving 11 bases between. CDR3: CASSTQGNGELFF. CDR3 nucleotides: TGTGCCAGCAGTACTCAGGGAAACGGGGAGCTGTTTTTT.